This T cell receptor (beta chain) was obtained from a study of shared clonotypes between healthy human individuals. Overall study: The cohort comprised a couple of women and a few men. Their ages spanned 18 to 49 years.

Deep-level settings were used for running the assay. Some clones are missing from TCRdb's copy, which holds only in-frame ones; the method was immunoSEQ multiplex PCR. The repertoire has about 590,000 clones, 95% to 96% of them found once; the top ten carry around 0.097%. CD45RO-negative, CCR7-positively selected cells formed the naive CD8 fraction, excluding terminally differentiated effector memory CD45RA+ cells. CDR3 length: 14 residues. V was clipped by 5 bases and J by 5 bases; unmatched bases: 5. In germline, CDR1 is MNHEY, CDR2 SVGAGI. A note on this clone: Its target is not known.

Study-wide results and caveats: Generally, naive subsets came out with larger estimated richness than memory subsets. Owing to a small donor count, the genetic and exposure-history diversity represented was limited.

V gene TRBV6-5 combines with J gene TRBJ1-1; 10 bases align to TRBD1. The specimen sequenced was naive CD8+ T cells sorted from blood. This TCR was sampled from a woman aged 25 to 39 in good health. CDR3 amino acids: CASSRTGGGTEAFF. The CDR3 region has the DNA TGTGCCAGCAGTCGGACAGGGGGGGGTACTGAAGCTTTCTTT.